In its sample, the clone carrying this T cell receptor (beta chain) was seen a few times. Full-length variable regions came from constant-region reverse primers plus semi-nested Nested Universal Primer A PCR. Via MiXCR, TCRdb re-called the 5' RACE reads, giving one row per CDR3 protein. Of about 46,000 distinct CDR3 sequences listed, roughly 28% are singletons. The sequencing sample was made of naive CD4+ T cells sorted from blood. Subset defined: naive CD4+ T cells, CD4+CD45RA+CD25-. The clonotype comes from a female donor with breast cancer.

CDR3 sequence (DNA): TGTGCCAGCAGTGTCATGGGAGTTGATTCACCCCTCCACTTT. It codes for CASSVMGVDSPLHF. The gene calls are TRBV2 and TRBJ1-6; D uncertain. Trimming shortened V by 4 bases and J by 8 bases, and 12 bases separated the two germline ends. The germline V gene has CDR1 SNHLY and CDR2 FYNNEI. The CDR3 loop spans 14 amino acids.